Listed here is a single T cell receptor beta chain. Its matching antigen is unknown. The CDR3 runs 15 residues. V was trimmed by 6 bases and J by 2 bases, leaving 14 bases between them. CDR1 MNHNS and CDR2 SASEGT come from the germline V gene. All CD3G-deficient patients showed autoimmunity, more severe in two. At testing, patients were 2 to 39 years old, with reduced naive and increased memory T-cell proportions. CD4+ cells were sorted into CD25-high CD127-low regulatory cells and CD25-low CD127-high conventional cells. This specimen comes from a study of regulatory T cells. Amplification used 52 TRBV primers and 13 TRBJ primers. Here immunoSEQ multiplex PCR was the method, and the copy in TCRdb shows in-frame clones only, minus some. Among almost 30,000 clones listed, just under 95% were seen once. Study findings and constraints: In patients, unique TRB V-J pairs were restricted and V/J usage skewed, especially in Tregs. In CD3G-deficient patients, conventional CD4+ T cells were enriched for hydrophobic CDR3 residues at positions 6 and 7.

Sequencing was carried out using conventional CD4+ T cells sorted from blood. The chain employs TRBV6-1 and TRBJ2-1; tentative D call: TRBD2 (6 bases). The sequence was collected from a person aged 18-29 years with CD3G deficiency. For the CDR3, the DNA is TGTGCCAGCAGCGCCTCTAGCGCTACCTACAATGAGCAGTTCTTC. Translated: CASSASSATYNEQFF.